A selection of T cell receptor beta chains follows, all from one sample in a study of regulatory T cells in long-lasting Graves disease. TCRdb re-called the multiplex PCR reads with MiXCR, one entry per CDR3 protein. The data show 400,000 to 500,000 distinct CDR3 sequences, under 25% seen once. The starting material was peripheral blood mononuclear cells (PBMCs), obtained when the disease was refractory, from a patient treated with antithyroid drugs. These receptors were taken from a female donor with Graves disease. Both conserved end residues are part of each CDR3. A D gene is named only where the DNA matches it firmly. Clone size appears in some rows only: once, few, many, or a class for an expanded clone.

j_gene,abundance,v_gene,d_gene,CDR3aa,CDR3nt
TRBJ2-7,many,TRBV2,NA,CASTPRDMGHEQYF,TGTGCCAGCACCCCCCGCGACATGGGCCACGAGCAGTACTTC
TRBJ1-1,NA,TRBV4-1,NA,CASSQPTAMNTEAFF,TGCGCCAGCAGCCAACCGACAGCCATGAACACTGAAGCTTTCTTT
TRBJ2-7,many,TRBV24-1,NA,CATSDSGPGHEQYF,TGTGCCACCAGTGATTCCGGACCAGGGCACGAGCAGTACTTC
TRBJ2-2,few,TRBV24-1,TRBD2,CATSEVASGYGELFF,TGTGCCACCAGTGAAGTTGCTAGCGGGTACGGGGAGCTGTTTTTT
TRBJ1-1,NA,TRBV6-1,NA,CASTSSQTGNTEAFF,TGTGCCAGCACCTCGTCCCAAACGGGGAACACTGAAGCTTTCTTT
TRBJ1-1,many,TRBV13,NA,CASSFGGRDTEAFF,TGTGCCAGCAGCTTCGGAGGGCGGGACACTGAAGCTTTCTTT
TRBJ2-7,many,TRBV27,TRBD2,CASSSLGTSGYEQYF,TGTGCCAGCAGTTCACTCGGGACTAGCGGCTACGAGCAGTACTTC
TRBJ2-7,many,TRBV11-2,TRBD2,CASSEGLAGLYEQYF,TGTGCCAGCAGCGAGGGACTAGCGGGACTCTACGAGCAGTACTTC
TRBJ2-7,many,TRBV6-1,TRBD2,CASSGKTSGRREQYF,TGTGCCAGCAGTGGTAAGACTAGCGGGAGGCGCGAGCAGTACTTC
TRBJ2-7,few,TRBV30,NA,CACAQSTYEQYF,TGTGCCTGCGCCCAGAGTACCTACGAGCAGTACTTC
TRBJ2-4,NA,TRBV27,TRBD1,CASSLPLVQGALAKNIQYF,TGTGCCAGCAGCTTACCACTTGTACAGGGGGCCTTGGCCAAAAACATTCAGTACTTC
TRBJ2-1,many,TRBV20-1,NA,CSARDWGLGNEQFF,TGCAGTGCTAGAGACTGGGGGTTAGGCAATGAGCAGTTCTTC
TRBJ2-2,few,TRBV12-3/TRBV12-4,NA,CASSSLDSGGELFF,TGTGCCAGCAGTTCCCTTGACAGCGGCGGGGAGCTGTTTTTT
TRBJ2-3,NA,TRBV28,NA,CASSLGAGSGTDTQYF,TGTGCCAGCAGTTTAGGGGCGGGAAGTGGCACAGATACGCAGTATTTT
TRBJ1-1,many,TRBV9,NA,CASSGEDGPNTEAFF,TGTGCCAGCAGCGGCGAGGACGGGCCAAACACTGAAGCTTTCTTT
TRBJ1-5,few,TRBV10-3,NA,CAISSRVSNQPQHF,TGTGCCATCAGTTCCAGGGTTAGCAATCAGCCCCAGCATTTT
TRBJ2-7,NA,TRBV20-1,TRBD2,CSARGTISYEQYF,TGCAGTGCTAGGGGGACTATTTCGTACGAGCAGTACTTC
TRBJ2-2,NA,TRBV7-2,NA,CASSLGEAGLTGELFF,TGTGCCAGCAGCTTAGGAGAGGCGGGGCTCACCGGGGAGCTGTTTTTT
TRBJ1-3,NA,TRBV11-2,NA,CASTPQGFLSSGNTIYF,TGTGCCAGCACTCCTCAGGGCTTCCTGAGCTCTGGAAACACCATATATTTT
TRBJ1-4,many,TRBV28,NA,CASSGGEKLFF,TGTGCCAGCAGCGGAGGGGAAAAACTGTTTTTT
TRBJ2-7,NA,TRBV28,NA,CASSLLFREQYF,TGTGCCAGTAGTCTCTTATTCCGCGAGCAGTACTTC
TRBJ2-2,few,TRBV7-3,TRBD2,CASSLSPLAGVSAGELFF,TGTGCCAGCAGCTTAAGTCCTCTAGCGGGAGTTAGCGCCGGGGAGCTGTTTTTT
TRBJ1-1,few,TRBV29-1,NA,CSMYGTTETEAFF,TGCAGCATGTACGGGACGACAGAGACTGAAGCTTTCTTT
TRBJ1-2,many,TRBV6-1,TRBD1,CASSNPGQGSYGYTF,TGTGCCAGCAGTAACCCCGGACAGGGAAGCTATGGCTACACCTTC
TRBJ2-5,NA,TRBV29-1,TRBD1,CSVELLPDREHLLMGETQYF,TGCAGCGTTGAGCTCCTACCGGACAGGGAACACTTACTTATGGGGGAGACCCAGTACTTC
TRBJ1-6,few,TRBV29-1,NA,CSVKIGLDSPLHF,TGCAGCGTCAAGATAGGTTTGGATTCACCCCTCCACTTT
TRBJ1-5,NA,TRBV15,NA,CATSRVYSSQGKGRSGNQPQHF,TGTGCCACCAGCAGAGTATACAGTTCCCAGGGAAAGGGTCGAAGTGGCAATCAGCCCCAGCATTTT
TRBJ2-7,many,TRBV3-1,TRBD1,CASSQGTGVYEQYF,TGTGCCAGCAGCCAAGGGACAGGGGTTTACGAGCAGTACTTC
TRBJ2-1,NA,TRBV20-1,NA,CSAIGGSTYNEQFF,TGCAGTGCTATCGGGGGATCAACCTACAATGAGCAGTTCTTC
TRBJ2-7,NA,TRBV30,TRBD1,CAWSGDSEVPYEQYF,TGTGCCTGGAGTGGGGACAGCGAGGTCCCCTACGAGCAGTACTTC
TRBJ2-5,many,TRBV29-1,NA,CSGRSGTQYF,TGCAGCGGACGTTCGGGGACCCAGTACTTC
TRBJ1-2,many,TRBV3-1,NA,CASSRATAANYGYTF,TGTGCCAGCAGCCGAGCGACAGCAGCTAACTATGGCTACACCTTC
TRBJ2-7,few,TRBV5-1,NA,CASNPSGAQTSEASYEQYF,TGCGCCAGCAACCCGTCCGGGGCGCAGACTAGTGAGGCCTCCTACGAGCAGTACTTC
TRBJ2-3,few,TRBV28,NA,CASIERGTFTDTQYF,TGTGCCAGCATCGAAAGGGGAACCTTCACAGATACGCAGTATTTT
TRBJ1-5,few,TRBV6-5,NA,CASSSRHQGTNQPQHF,TGTGCCAGCAGTTCACGACACCAAGGTACCAATCAGCCCCAGCATTTT
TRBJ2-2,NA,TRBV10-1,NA,CASSEEGVGTGELFF,TGCGCCAGCAGTGAAGAGGGGGTGGGGACCGGGGAGCTGTTTTTT
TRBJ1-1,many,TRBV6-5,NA,CASSYLPLEDRLTEAFF,TGTGCCAGCAGTTACCTCCCGCTGGAAGACAGGTTAACTGAAGCTTTCTTT
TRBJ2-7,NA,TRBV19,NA,CASSSGRGNEQYF,TGTGCCAGTTCCTCGGGACGGGGGAACGAGCAGTACTTC
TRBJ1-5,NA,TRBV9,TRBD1,CASKSDRDQPQHF,TGTGCCAGCAAATCGGACAGGGATCAGCCCCAGCATTTT
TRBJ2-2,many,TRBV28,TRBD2,CASSKASGLAGWGSDTGELFF,TGTGCCAGCAGTAAGGCATCAGGACTAGCGGGATGGGGGTCGGACACCGGGGAGCTGTTTTTT
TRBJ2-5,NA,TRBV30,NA,CAWSPLFAYQETQYF,TGTGCCTGGAGTCCCCTTTTTGCGTACCAAGAGACCCAGTACTTC
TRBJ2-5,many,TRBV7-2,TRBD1,CASRRSRPRGSAETQYF,TGTGCCAGCAGACGTAGCCGTCCCAGGGGGTCAGCGGAGACCCAGTACTTC
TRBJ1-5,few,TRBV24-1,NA,CATSGPDSLPGRPQHF,TGTGCCACCAGTGGTCCGGACAGCTTACCGGGAAGGCCCCAGCATTTT
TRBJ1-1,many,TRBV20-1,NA,CSARGHQNTEAFF,TGCAGTGCGCGGGGACATCAGAACACTGAAGCTTTCTTT
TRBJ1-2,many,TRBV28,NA,CASSLSLKGYTF,TGTGCCAGCAGTTTATCCCTTAAGGGCTACACCTTC
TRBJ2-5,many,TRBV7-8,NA,CASSLVGRFPQETQYF,TGTGCCAGCAGCTTAGTGGGCAGGTTCCCTCAAGAGACCCAGTACTTC
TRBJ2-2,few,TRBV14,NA,CASSQEAGMRTAGELFF,TGTGCCAGCAGCCAAGAGGCGGGGATGCGAACAGCCGGGGAGCTGTTTTTT
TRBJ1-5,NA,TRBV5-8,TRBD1,CASSLGDRGGEPQHF,TGTGCCAGCAGCTTGGGAGACAGGGGAGGGGAGCCCCAGCATTTT
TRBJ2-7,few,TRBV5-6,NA,CASSWEGVSYEQYF,TGTGCCAGCAGCTGGGAAGGCGTATCCTACGAGCAGTACTTC
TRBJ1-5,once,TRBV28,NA,CASSLVEGNQPQHF,TGTGCCAGCAGCCTAGTGGAAGGGAATCAGCCCCAGCATTTT
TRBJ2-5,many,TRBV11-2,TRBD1,CASSGTGGRETQYF,TGTGCCAGCAGTGGGACAGGGGGCCGAGAGACCCAGTACTTC